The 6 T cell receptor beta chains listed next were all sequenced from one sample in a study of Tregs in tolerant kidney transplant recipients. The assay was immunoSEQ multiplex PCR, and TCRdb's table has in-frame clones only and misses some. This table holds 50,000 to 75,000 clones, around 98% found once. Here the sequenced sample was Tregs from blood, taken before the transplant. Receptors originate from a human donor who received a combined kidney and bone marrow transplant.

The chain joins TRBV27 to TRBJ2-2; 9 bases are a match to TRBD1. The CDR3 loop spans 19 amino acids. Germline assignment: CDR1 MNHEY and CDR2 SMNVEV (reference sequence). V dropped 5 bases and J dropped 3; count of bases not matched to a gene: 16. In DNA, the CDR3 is TGTGCCAGCAGTCCTCGGGGACAGGGCCTGTATAGTTACACCGGGGAGCTGTTTTTT. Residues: CASSPRGQGLYSYTGELFF.

CDR3 in amino acids: CASSFRGTSGGHSYEQYF. The CDR3 nucleotides are TGTGCCAGCAGTTTCCGAGGGACTAGCGGGGGCCACTCCTACGAGCAGTACTTC. The chain is built from TRBV27 and TRBJ2-7; 14 nucleotides agree with TRBD2. Trimming removed 3 bases from V and 0 bases from J; junction bases left unmatched: 7. CDR3 length equals 18 residues. Germline CDR1 reads MNHEY; CDR2 reads SMNVEV (reference sequence).

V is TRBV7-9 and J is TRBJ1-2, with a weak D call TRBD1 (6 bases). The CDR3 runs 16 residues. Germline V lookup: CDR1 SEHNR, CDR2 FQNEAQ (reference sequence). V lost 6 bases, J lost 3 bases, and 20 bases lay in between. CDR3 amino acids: CASRTRPGVKDYGYTF. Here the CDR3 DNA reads TGTGCCAGCAGAACCAGGCCAGGGGTAAAGGACTATGGCTACACCTTC.

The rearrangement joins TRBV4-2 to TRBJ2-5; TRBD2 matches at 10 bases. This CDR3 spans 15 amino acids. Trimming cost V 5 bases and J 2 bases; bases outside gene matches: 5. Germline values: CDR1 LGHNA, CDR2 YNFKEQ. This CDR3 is CASSKGLATQETQYF. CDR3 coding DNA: TGTGCCAGCAGCAAGGGACTAGCGACTCAAGAGACCCAGTACTTC.

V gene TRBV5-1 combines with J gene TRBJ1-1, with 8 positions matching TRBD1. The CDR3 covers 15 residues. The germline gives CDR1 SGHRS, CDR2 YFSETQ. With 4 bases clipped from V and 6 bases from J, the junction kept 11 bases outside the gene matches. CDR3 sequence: CASSGKTGAGAEAFF. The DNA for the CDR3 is TGCGCCAGCAGCGGAAAGACAGGGGCGGGCGCTGAAGCTTTCTTT.

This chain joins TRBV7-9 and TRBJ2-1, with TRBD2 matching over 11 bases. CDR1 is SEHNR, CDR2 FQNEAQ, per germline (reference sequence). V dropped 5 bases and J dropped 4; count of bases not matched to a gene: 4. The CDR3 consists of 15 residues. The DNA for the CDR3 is TGTGCCAGCAGCATTAGCGGGAGGGGTTACAATGAGCAGTTCTTC. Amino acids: CASSISGRGYNEQFF.